Below are 29 T cell receptor beta chains sequenced from a single sample in a study of siplizumab effects on memory and regulatory T cells. The method was immunoSEQ multiplex PCR; TCRdb's version includes in-frame clones alone and lacks a portion of them. The repertoire holds 90,000 to 140,000 clones, with about 93% as singletons. The sequenced sample was CD4+ T cells sorted from blood. Receptors originate from a human donor in good health.

The V call is TRBV9, the J call TRBJ1-2; tentatively, D is TRBD1 (5 bases). Between the trimmed V and J ends, which lost 2 bases and 7 bases, there was a span of 12 bases. Per the germline V gene, CDR1 is SGDLS and CDR2 is YYNGEE. CDR3 size: 13 residues. CDR3 sequence: CASSVSRDGGYTF. CDR3 DNA: TGTGCCAGCAGCGTTTCCAGGGATGGTGGCTACACCTTC.

The genes are TRBV5-1 and TRBJ1-4; tentatively, D is TRBD1 (5 bases). Trimming took off 4 bases at V and 8 bases at J, with 15 bases between the two ends. The CDR3 spans 14 residues. The germline CDR1 and CDR2 sequences are SGHRS and YFSETQ. CDR3 DNA: TGCGCCAGCAGCACCGGGACCTCGTGGGAAAAACTGTTTTTT. Translated, it gives CASSTGTSWEKLFF.

The chain links TRBV15 to TRBJ1-2; TRBD1 aligns across 7 bases. The V and J ends lost 0 bases and 8 bases, in that order; junction bases with no gene match: 6. Germline V gene sequence: CDR1 LNHNV, CDR2 YYDKDF (reference sequence). There are 14 residues in the CDR3. The CDR3 DNA is TGTGCCACCAGCAGAGATCGGGCAGGGGGAGGCTACACCTTC. This encodes CATSRDRAGGGYTF.

This chain connects TRBV7-8 to TRBJ2-5; 12 bases match TRBD2. This CDR3 has 15 residues. CDR1 and CDR2 (germline): SGHVS, FQNEAQ. V was pared by 5 bases and J by 4 bases, with 5 bases of the junction left unmatched. In DNA form, the CDR3 reads TGTGCCAGCAGCCGGACTAGCGGGATGTTAGAGACCCAGTACTTC. The encoded protein is CASSRTSGMLETQYF.

V gene TRBV6-1 combines with J gene TRBJ1-2; D gene uncertain. V dropped 7 bases and J dropped 5 bases, with 14 bases sitting between them. CDR1 and CDR2 (germline): MNHNS, SASEGT. There are 13 residues in the CDR3. The CDR3 DNA is TGTGCCAGCACCTTTCGGGGAGGGTATGGCTACACCTTC. It codes for CASTFRGGYGYTF.

The V and J genes are TRBV5-4 and TRBJ1-1, with a tentative D call TRBD1 (5 bases). Trimming removed 4 bases from V and 0 bases from J, with 13 bases in between. The CDR3 contains 15 residues. Germline loops: CDR1 SGHNT, CDR2 YYREEE (reference sequence). The CDR3 sequence: CASSLGQPLNTEAFF. The CDR3 DNA sequence: TGTGCCAGCAGCCTGGGGCAGCCATTGAACACTGAAGCTTTCTTT.

The chain carries TRBV19 and TRBJ2-5; D is possibly TRBD2 (5 bases). Trimming took 5 bases from V and 2 from J, leaving 12 bases between them. Germline-derived CDR1 and CDR2 are LNHDA and SQIVND (reference sequence). There are 14 residues in the CDR3. Here the CDR3 reads CASSLWTDQETQYF. The CDR3 coding sequence is TGTGCCAGTAGTTTATGGACTGATCAAGAGACCCAGTACTTC.

The rearrangement links TRBV19 to TRBJ1-5; D call uncertain. The CDR3 extends over 14 amino acids. Trimming removed 0 bases from V and 5 bases from J, with 8 bases in between. From germline, CDR1 is LNHDA and CDR2 SQIVND (reference sequence). CDR3 bases: TGTGCCAGTAGTATAGAGGGGAACTATCAGCCCCAGCATTTT. Translating it yields CASSIEGNYQPQHF.

The chain joins TRBV18 to TRBJ2-3, with 7 bases that match TRBD2. V trimming: 0 bases; J trimming: 2 bases; junction bases outside the gene matches: 8. Germline V gives CDR1 KGHSH, CDR2 LQKENI. The CDR3 spans 17 residues. CDR3 nucleotides: TGTGCCAGCTCACCACCGAGGACTAGTTCGTTCACAGATACGCAGTATTTT. This codes for CASSPPRTSSFTDTQYF.

V is TRBV18 and J is TRBJ1-3; TRBD1 might be the D (5 bases). The CDR3 has 14 residues. In germline, CDR1 is KGHSH, CDR2 LQKENI. The V gene lost 4 bases and the J gene lost 3 bases, with 10 bases spanning the gap. The CDR3 DNA reads TGTGCCAGCTCACAGGGACGGAATGGAAACACCATATATTTT. Protein product: CASSQGRNGNTIYF.

This rearrangement joins TRBV6-5 to TRBJ1-5; D uncertain. The CDR3 runs 15 residues. V lost 7 bases, J lost 3 bases, and 16 bases lay in between. Per the germline V gene, CDR1 is MNHEY and CDR2 is SVGAGI. In nucleotides, the CDR3 is TGTGCCAGCACCCTTCAAGGAGTACTCAATCAGCCCCAGCATTTT. Its protein product is CASTLQGVLNQPQHF.

V gene TRBV19 combines with J gene TRBJ2-2; 16 bases fit TRBD2. Germline assignment: CDR1 LNHDA and CDR2 SQIVND (reference sequence). The CDR3 is 15 residues long. V trimming: 6 bases; J trimming: 6 bases; junction bases outside the gene matches: 1. The CDR3 spells CASRGLAGGPGELFF. The CDR3 nucleotides read TGTGCCAGTAGGGGACTAGCGGGAGGGCCCGGGGAGCTGTTTTTT.

The gene calls are TRBV6-5 and TRBJ2-5, with 7 nucleotides matching TRBD1. The J call may be wrong; the DNA end is better matched by TRBJ2-7. The CDR3 runs to 14 residues. Germline CDR1 reads MNHEY; CDR2 reads SVGAGI. The CDR3 bases are TGTGCCAGCAGTCAGGGGACAGAGATCTACGAGCAGTACTTC. Protein: CASSQGTEIYEQYF.

This clone was observed a single time. The J gene is TRBJ2-1, the V gene TRBV11-1; D is possibly TRBD1 (5 bases). V was cut by 1 base and J by 10 bases, with 14 bases left in between. This CDR3 comprises 14 residues. CDR1 is SGHAT and CDR2 is FQDESV in the germline V gene (reference sequence). The CDR3 sequence is CASSLVRGPGEQFF. The CDR3 coding sequence is TGTGCCAGCAGCTTAGTTAGGGGCCCAGGGGAGCAGTTCTTC.

The J gene is TRBJ2-5, the V gene TRBV6-1; D is possibly TRBD2 (7 bases). The CDR3 contains 13 residues. V shed 6 bases and J shed 7 bases, with 15 bases lying between them. Germline V gene lookup returns CDR1 MNHNS and CDR2 SASEGT. In DNA, the CDR3 is TGTGCCAGCAGGCTGGGGGGGCGAGGGACCCAGTACTTC. Its protein is CASRLGGRGTQYF.

V usage is TRBV7-9 and J usage is TRBJ2-6, with D maybe TRBD2 (5 bases). CDR3 length: 15 residues. Germline CDR1 reads SEHNR; CDR2 reads FQNEAQ (reference sequence). The V end lost 4 bases, the J end lost 4 bases, and 11 bases lay between the germline ends. The CDR3, as DNA: TGTGCCAGCAGCTCCGAGAGGGTCGGGGCCAACGTCCTGACTTTC. It translates to CASSSERVGANVLTF. Full variable domain (outside the CDR3, taken from reference TRBV7-9 and TRBJ2-6): DTGVSQNPRHKITKRGQNVTFRCDPISEHNRLYWYRQTLGQGPEFLTYFQNEAQLEKSRLLSDRFSAERPKGSFSTLEIQRTEQGDSAMYLCASSSERVGANVLTFGAGSRLTVL.

V is TRBV5-6 and J is TRBJ2-5; D perhaps matches TRBD2 (6 bases). The end of the DNA is better explained by TRBJ2-7, so the J call may be wrong. The germline V gene encodes CDR1 SGHDT and CDR2 YYEEEE. CDR3 length equals 14 residues. In DNA, the CDR3 is TGTGCCAGCAGCTTGGGCGGGATCTCCTACGAGCAGTACTTC. Its translation: CASSLGGISYEQYF.

The chain uses TRBV7-3 and TRBJ2-2; 7 bases match TRBD2. CDR1 and CDR2 (germline): SGHTA, FQGTGA. The ends lost 4 bases at V and 1 base at J; junction bases unmatched: 0. The CDR3 runs 14 residues. CDR3 amino acids: CASSSSGNTGELFF. The CDR3 coding sequence is TGTGCCAGCAGCTCTAGCGGGAACACCGGGGAGCTGTTTTTT.

This rearrangement joins TRBV30 to TRBJ1-1; TRBD1 agrees at 8 bases. The germline V gene has CDR1 GTSNPN and CDR2 SVGIG (reference sequence). The CDR3 consists of 15 residues. Trimming at V came to 2 bases and at J to 4 bases, leaving 9 bases not matched to a gene. The CDR3 here is CAWSRDRRGGTEAFF. CDR3 nucleotides: TGTGCCTGGAGTCGGGACAGGAGAGGTGGCACTGAAGCTTTCTTT.

This chain uses TRBV7-3 with TRBJ2-3; unclear D gene. The ends were cut back, 2 bases at V and 4 bases at J, with 7 bases in the middle. Germline CDR1 is SGHTA and CDR2 is FQGTGA. The CDR3 covers 13 residues. In nucleotides, the CDR3 is TGTGCCAGCAGCTTACGCATCTCAGATACGCAGTATTTT. Encoded protein: CASSLRISDTQYF.

This rearrangement joins TRBV7-8 to TRBJ2-1; D might be TRBD2 (7 bases). Germline assignment: CDR1 SGHVS and CDR2 FQNEAQ. V shed 7 bases and J shed 0 bases, with 16 bases lying between them. The CDR3 has 16 residues. CDR3 amino acids: CASKAGGPLSYNEQFF. The CDR3 nucleotides read TGTGCCAGCAAGGCCGGGGGGCCCCTCTCCTACAATGAGCAGTTCTTC.

J is TRBJ1-3 and V is TRBV5-8, with D perhaps TRBD1 (5 bases). Germline V gene data show CDR1 as SGHTS and CDR2 as YDEGEE. The CDR3 consists of 15 residues. V was cut by 0 bases and J by 2 bases, with 9 bases left in between. CDR3: CASSLGGVTGNTIYF. The CDR3 DNA sequence: TGTGCCAGCAGCTTGGGAGGGGTCACTGGAAACACCATATATTTT.

As concerns this clone: One end of the junction is discordant with germline, which a read error may explain. The chain couples TRBV9 to TRBJ2-5; 7 bases line up with TRBD2. The V gene's germline CDR1 is SGDLS and CDR2 YYNGEE. This CDR3 has 11 residues. The CDR3 sequence is CNGRASETQYF. The CDR3 nucleotides read TGCAATGGGAGGGCGAGCGAGACCCAGTACTTC.

V is TRBV25-1 and J is TRBJ2-7; the D is unclear. Trimming cost V 5 bases and J 0 bases, with 5 bases left between them. The CDR3 covers 12 residues. Germline V gene sequence: CDR1 MGHDK, CDR2 SYGVNS. The CDR3 is CASSQSSYEQYF. DNA for the CDR3: TGTGCCAGCAGTCAGTCCTCCTACGAGCAGTACTTC.

This clone has only a few counts. V is TRBV4-1 and J is TRBJ2-1, with D maybe TRBD1 (5 bases). Germline lookup yields CDR1 MGHRA and CDR2 YSYEKL. Trimming left V 4 bases short and J 8 bases short, with 15 bases between. The CDR3 has 14 residues. In DNA form, the CDR3 reads TGCGCCAGCAGCCTAAACAGCCCGACAGATGAGCAGTTCTTC. This codes for CASSLNSPTDEQFF.

This clone was seen just once. The rearrangement joins TRBV18 to TRBJ1-1; D gene ambiguous. The germline V gene encodes CDR1 KGHSH and CDR2 LQKENI. The CDR3 is 13 amino acids. V lost 1 base to trimming and J lost 7 bases, with 10 bases between them. The CDR3 DNA reads TGTGCCAGCTCACCACTGTCTGGACGTGAAGCTTTCTTT. Its translation: CASSPLSGREAFF.

This clone was picked up one time. The chain uses TRBV7-2 and TRBJ2-3, with no clear D. With 3 bases removed from V and 3 bases from J, the gap between germline ends came to 7 bases. This CDR3 is built from 13 residues. Germline values: CDR1 SGHTA, CDR2 FQGNSA. This CDR3 is CASSLAPTDTQYF. CDR3 bases: TGTGCCAGCAGCTTGGCCCCTACAGATACGCAGTATTTT.

The genes are TRBV7-9 and TRBJ2-3; D not certain. The CDR3 extends over 14 amino acids. Deletions cut 5 bases from V and 4 bases from J, with 13 bases between. Germline V gives CDR1 SEHNR, CDR2 FQNEAQ (reference sequence). This chain's CDR3 is CASSPHVSADTQYF. The CDR3 bases are TGTGCCAGCAGCCCCCATGTGAGTGCAGATACGCAGTATTTT.

This rearrangement joins TRBV4-3 to TRBJ1-5, with a possible D match to TRBD1 (5 bases). CDR1 is LGHNA and CDR2 is YSLEER in the germline V gene. V lost 0 bases and J lost 9, with 9 bases in between. This CDR3 contains 13 residues. CDR3 nucleotide sequence: TGCGCCAGCAGCCAAGACAGGGTTGGGCCCCAGCATTTT. Translated, it gives CASSQDRVGPQHF.